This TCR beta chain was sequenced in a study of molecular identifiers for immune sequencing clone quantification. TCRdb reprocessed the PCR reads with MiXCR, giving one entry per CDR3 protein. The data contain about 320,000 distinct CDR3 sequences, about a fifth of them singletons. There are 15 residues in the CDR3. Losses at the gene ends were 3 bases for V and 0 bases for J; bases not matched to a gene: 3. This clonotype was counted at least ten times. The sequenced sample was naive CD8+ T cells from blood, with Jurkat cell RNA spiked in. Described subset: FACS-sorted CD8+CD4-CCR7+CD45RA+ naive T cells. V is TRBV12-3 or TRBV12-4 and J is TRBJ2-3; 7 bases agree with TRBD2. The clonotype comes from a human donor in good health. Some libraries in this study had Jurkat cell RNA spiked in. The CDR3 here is CASSFRGLSTDTQYF. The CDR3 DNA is TGTGCCAGCAGTTTCCGGGGACTAAGCACAGATACGCAGTATTTT.